Below, one TCR beta chain is given with its context. Its antigen is not identified. These data are taken from a study of cytomegalovirus exposure and HLA in healthy donors. The PCR had 60 Vbeta and 13 Jbeta primers. Clones were read by immunoSEQ multiplex PCR, and TCRdb kept only the in-frame ones, dropping some. The table lists around 29,000 clones, about 60% of them singletons. Germline V gene data show CDR1 as SQVTM and CDR2 as ANQGSEA. CDR3 length equals 16 residues. V lost 7 bases and J lost 9; bases outside the gene matches: 12. Notes on the study in general: Confirmation was obtained in vitro that three CMV-associated chains are specific for CMV antigens. The authors listed approximately 150 TCR beta chains as cytomegalovirus-associated. A later analysis reportedly identified an Asian-associated ancestry cluster as carrying fewer N-insertions than the roughly 600-donor mean.

V and J are TRBV29-1 and TRBJ2-1, with 16 positions matching TRBD2. This sequence originates from a male donor in good health and CMV-seropositive. The sequenced material came from PBMCs. The CDR3 DNA follows: TGCAGCGCAACACCGGGACTAGCGGGGGGGCAAGCTGAGCAGTTCTTC. This sequence encodes CSATPGLAGGQAEQFF.